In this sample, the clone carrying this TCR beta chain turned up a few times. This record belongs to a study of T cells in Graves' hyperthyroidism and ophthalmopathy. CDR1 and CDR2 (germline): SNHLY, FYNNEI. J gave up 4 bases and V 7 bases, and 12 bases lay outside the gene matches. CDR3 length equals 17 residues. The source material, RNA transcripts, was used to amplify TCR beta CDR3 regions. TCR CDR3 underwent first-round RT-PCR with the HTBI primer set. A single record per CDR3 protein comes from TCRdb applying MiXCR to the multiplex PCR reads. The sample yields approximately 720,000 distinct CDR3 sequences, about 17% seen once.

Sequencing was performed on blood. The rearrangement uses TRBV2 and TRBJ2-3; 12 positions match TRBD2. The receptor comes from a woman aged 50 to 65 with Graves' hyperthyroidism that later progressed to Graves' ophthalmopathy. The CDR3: CASKRWLAGGPSDTQYF. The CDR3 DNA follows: TGTGCCAGCAAAAGGTGGCTAGCGGGGGGGCCCTCAGATACGCAGTATTTT.